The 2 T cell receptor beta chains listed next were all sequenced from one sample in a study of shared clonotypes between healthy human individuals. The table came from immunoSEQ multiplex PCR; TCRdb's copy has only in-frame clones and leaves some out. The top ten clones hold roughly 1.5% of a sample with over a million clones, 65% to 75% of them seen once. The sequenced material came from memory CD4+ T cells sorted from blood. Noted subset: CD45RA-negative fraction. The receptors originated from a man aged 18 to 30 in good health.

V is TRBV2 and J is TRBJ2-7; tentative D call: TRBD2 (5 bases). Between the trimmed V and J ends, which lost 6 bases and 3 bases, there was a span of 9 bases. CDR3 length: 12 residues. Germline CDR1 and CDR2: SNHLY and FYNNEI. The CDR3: CASSRDGYEQYF. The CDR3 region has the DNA TGTGCCAGCAGCCGGGATGGCTACGAGCAGTACTTC. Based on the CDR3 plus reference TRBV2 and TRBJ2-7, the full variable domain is EPEVTQTPSHQVTQMGQEVILRCVPISNHLYFYWYRQILGQKVEFLVSFYNNEISEKSEIFDDQFSVERPDGSNFTLKIRSTKLEDSAMYFCASSRDGYEQYFGPGTRLTVT.

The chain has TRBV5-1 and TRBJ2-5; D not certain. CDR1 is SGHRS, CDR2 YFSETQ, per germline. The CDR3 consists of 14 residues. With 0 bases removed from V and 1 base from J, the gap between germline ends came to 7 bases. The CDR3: CASSLVPGQETQYF. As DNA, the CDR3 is TGCGCCAGCAGCTTGGTCCCAGGCCAAGAGACCCAGTACTTC.